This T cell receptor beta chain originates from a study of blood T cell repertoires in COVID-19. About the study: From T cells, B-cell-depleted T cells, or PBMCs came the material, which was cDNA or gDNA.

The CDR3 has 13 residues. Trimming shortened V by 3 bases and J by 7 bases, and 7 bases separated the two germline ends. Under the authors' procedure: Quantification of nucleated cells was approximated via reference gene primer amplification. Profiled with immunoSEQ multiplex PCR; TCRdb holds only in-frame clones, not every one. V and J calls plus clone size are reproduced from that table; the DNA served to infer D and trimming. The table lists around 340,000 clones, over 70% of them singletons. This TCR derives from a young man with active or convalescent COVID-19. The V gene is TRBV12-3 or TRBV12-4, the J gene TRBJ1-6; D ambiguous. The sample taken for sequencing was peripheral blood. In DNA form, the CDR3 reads TGTGCCAGCAGTTTTAGCCTGAATTCACCCCTCCACTTT. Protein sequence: CASSFSLNSPLHF.